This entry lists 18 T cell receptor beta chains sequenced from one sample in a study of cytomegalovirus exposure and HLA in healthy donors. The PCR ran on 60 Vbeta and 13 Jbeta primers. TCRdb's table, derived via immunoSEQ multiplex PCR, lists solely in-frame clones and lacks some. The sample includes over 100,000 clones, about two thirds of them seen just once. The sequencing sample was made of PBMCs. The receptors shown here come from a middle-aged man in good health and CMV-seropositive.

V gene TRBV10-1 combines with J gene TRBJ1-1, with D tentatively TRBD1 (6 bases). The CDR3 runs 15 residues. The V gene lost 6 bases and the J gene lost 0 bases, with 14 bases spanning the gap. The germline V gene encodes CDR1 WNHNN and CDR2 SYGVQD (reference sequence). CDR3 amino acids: CASRAGQTVNTEAFF. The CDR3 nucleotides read TGCGCCAGCAGAGCGGGACAAACAGTGAACACTGAAGCTTTCTTT.

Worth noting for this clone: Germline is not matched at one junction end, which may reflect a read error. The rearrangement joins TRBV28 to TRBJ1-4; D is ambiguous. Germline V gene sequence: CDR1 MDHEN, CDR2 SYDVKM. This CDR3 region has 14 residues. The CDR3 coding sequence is TGTGCCAGCACTTTGGCAATAACTAATGAAACACTGTTTTTT. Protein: CASTLAITNETLFF.

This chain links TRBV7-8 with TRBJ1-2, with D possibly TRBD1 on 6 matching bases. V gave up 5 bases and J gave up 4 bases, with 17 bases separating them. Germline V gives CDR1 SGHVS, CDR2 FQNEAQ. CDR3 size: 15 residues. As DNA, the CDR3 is TGTGCCAGCAGCCGCACTCGACAGGACTCCTATGGCTACACCTTC. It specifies CASSRTRQDSYGYTF.

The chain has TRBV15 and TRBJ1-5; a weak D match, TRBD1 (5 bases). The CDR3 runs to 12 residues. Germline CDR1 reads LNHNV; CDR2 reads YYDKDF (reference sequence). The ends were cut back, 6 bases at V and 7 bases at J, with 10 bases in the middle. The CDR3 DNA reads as TGTGCCACCAGTCCGGGGGAGCAGCCCCAGCATTTT. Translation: CATSPGEQPQHF.

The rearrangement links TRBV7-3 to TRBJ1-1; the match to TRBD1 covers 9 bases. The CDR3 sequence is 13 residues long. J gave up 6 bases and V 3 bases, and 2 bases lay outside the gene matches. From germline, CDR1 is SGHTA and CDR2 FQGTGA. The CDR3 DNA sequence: TGTGCCAGCAGCTTCGGGACAGGGTCTGAAGCTTTCTTT. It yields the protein CASSFGTGSEAFF.

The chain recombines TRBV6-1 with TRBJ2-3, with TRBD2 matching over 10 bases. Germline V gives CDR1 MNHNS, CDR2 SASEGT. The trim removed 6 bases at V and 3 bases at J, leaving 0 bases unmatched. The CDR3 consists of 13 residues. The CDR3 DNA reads TGTGCCAGCAGGACTAGCGGGACAGATACGCAGTATTTT. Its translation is CASRTSGTDTQYF.

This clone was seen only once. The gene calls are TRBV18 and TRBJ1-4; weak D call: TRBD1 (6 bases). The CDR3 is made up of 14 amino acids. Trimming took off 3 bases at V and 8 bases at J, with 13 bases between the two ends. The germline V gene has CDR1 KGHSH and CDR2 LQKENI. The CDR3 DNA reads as TGTGCCAGCTCACCGCAGCCACAGGGAGAAAAACTGTTTTTT. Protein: CASSPQPQGEKLFF.

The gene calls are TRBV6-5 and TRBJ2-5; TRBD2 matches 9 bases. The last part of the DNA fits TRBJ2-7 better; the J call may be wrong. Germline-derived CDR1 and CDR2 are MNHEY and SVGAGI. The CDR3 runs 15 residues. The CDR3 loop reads CASRTNSGGSYEQYF. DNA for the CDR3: TGTGCCAGCAGGACCAATAGCGGGGGCTCCTACGAGCAGTACTTC.

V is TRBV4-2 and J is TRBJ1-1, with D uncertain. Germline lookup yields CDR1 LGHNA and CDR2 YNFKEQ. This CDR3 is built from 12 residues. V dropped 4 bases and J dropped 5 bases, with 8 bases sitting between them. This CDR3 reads CASSRTGTEAFF. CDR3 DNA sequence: TGTGCCAGCAGCCGCACTGGTACTGAAGCTTTCTTT.

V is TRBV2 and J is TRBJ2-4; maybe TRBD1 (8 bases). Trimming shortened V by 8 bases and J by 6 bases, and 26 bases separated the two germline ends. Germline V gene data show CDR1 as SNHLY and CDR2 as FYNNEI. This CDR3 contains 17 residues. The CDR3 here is CASGDTLWTGRGNIQYF. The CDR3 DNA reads TGTGCCAGCGGGGATACACTATGGACAGGGAGGGGAAACATTCAGTACTTC.

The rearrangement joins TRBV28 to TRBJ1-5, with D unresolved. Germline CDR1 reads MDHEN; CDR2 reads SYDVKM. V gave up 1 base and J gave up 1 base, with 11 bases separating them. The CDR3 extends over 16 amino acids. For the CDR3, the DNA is TGTGCCAGCAGTTTATTTAACCTCAGGAGCAATCAGCCCCAGCATTTT. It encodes CASSLFNLRSNQPQHF.

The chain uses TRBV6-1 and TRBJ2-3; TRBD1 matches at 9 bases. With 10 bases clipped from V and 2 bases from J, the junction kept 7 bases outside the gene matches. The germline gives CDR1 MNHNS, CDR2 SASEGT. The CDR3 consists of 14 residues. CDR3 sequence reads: CAIGQGPNTDTQYF. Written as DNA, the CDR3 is TGTGCCATAGGACAGGGGCCGAACACAGATACGCAGTATTTT.

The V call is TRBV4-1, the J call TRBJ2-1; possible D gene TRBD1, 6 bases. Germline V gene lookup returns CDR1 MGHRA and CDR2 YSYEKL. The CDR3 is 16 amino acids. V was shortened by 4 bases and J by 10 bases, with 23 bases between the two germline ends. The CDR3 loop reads CASSRRWTELVWEQFF. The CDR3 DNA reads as TGCGCCAGCAGCCGGCGCTGGACAGAGCTAGTGTGGGAGCAGTTCTTC.

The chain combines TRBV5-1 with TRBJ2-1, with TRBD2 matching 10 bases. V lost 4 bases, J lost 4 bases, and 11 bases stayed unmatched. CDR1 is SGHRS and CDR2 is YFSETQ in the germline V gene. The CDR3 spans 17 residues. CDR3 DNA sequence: TGCGCCAGCAGCCCCCGACCTCTAGCGGGAGCGTACAATGAGCAGTTCTTC. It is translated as CASSPRPLAGAYNEQFF. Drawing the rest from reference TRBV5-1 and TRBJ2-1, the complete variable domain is KAGVTQTPRYLIKTRGQQVTLSCSPISGHRSVSWYQQTPGQGLQFLFEYFSETQRNKGNFPGRFSGRQFSNSRSEMNVSTLELGDSALYLCASSPRPLAGAYNEQFFGPGTRLTVL.

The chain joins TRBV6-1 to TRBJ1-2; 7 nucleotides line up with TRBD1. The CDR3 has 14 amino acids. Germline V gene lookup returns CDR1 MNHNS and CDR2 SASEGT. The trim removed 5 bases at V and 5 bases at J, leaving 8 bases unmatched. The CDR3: CASSWRQGRYGYTF. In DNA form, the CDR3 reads TGTGCCAGCAGTTGGCGACAGGGAAGATATGGCTACACCTTC.

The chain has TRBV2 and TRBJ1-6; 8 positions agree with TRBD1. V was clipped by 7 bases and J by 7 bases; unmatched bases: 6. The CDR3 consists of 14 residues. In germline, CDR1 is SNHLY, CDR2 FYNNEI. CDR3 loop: CASTRQGINSPLHF. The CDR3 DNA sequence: TGTGCCAGCACCAGACAGGGGATAAATTCACCCCTCCACTTT. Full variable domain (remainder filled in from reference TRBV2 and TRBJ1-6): EPEVTQTPSHQVTQMGQEVILRCVPISNHLYFYWYRQILGQKVEFLVSFYNNEISEKSEIFDDQFSVERPDGSNFTLKIRSTKLEDSAMYFCASTRQGINSPLHFGNGTRLTVT.

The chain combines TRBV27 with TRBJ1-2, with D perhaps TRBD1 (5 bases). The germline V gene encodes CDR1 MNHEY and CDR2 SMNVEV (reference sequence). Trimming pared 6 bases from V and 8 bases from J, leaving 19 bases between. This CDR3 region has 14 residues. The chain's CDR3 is CASRPSGTARGYTF. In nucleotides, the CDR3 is TGTGCCAGCAGGCCGAGCGGGACCGCCCGCGGCTACACCTTC.

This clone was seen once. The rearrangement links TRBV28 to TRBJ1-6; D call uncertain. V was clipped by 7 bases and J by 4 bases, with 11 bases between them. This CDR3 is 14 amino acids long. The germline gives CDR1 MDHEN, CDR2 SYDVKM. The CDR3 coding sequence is TGTGCCAGCAAAAGGGAGTATTATAATTCACCCCTCCACTTT. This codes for CASKREYYNSPLHF.